The clone carrying this TCR beta chain showed up just a few times. The antigen remains undetermined. The CDR3 totals 14 residues. Germline V gives CDR1 MNHEY, CDR2 SVGAGI. Trimming shortened V by 6 bases and J by 4 bases, and 13 bases separated the two germline ends. TCRdb called the reads again in MiXCR, with one record for every CDR3 protein. The sample has 95,000 to 150,000 distinct CDR3 sequences; more than 25% are singletons. These data belong to a study of T cell repertoires in cytomegalovirus infection. Study details: CMV infection together with matching HLA type was indicated by public TCR beta signatures. Study-level findings and limits: Summed frequency of shared TCR beta families picked out CMV carriers who also had the relevant HLA. HLA-C-restricted CMV clonotypes gave the most frequent clonotype in two of eight donors.

The clonotype comes from a human donor in good health (CMV status not recorded). Some clones in this sample may be carry-over from other donors' samples. The sample in question was CD8+ T cells from cultured PBMCs, obtained from culture after CMV antigen stimulation. The V and J genes are TRBV6-5 and TRBJ1-5; D not resolved. Here the CDR3 reads CASSTSSPNQPQHF. CDR3 coding DNA: TGTGCCAGCAGCACTTCTAGCCCAAATCAGCCCCAGCATTTT.